This passage covers 19 T cell receptor beta chains from one sample sequenced in a study of molecular identifiers for immune sequencing clone quantification. Using its own MiXCR run on the PCR reads, TCRdb lists one record per CDR3 protein. The sample includes under 800,000 distinct CDR3 sequences, roughly 25% seen only once; the top ten take 0.7% to 0.95%. The sequenced sample consisted of naive CD8+ T cells from blood, with Jurkat cell RNA spiked in. Subset reported: FACS-sorted CD8+CD4-CCR7+CD45RA+ naive T cells. The source is a human donor in good health. Some libraries in this study had Jurkat cell RNA spiked in.

On this clonotype: Being one base from a much bigger clone, this may be a read error. V is TRBV4-3 and J is TRBJ2-5, with 7 bases aligning to TRBD2. Germline CDR1 is LGHNA and CDR2 is YSLEER. CDR3 length: 15 residues. The CDR3 DNA reads as TGCGCCAGCGGCCAGACCCAGCGGGAACAAGAGACCCAGTACTTC. Translated: CASGQTQREQETQYF.

This chain connects TRBV7-8 to TRBJ2-1; 11 bases fit TRBD1. The CDR3 covers 15 residues. V trimming: 4 bases; J trimming: 8 bases; junction bases outside the gene matches: 7. From germline, CDR1 is SGHVS and CDR2 FQNEAQ. CDR3 region: CASSSYPGQGDEQFF. CDR3 coding DNA: TGTGCCAGCAGCTCTTACCCGGGACAGGGGGATGAGCAGTTCTTC.

The chain combines TRBV6-5 with TRBJ2-7, with TRBD1 identical over 7 bases. This CDR3 comprises 14 residues. J was trimmed by 4 bases and V by 2 bases; bases with no gene match: 5. Per the germline V gene, CDR1 is MNHEY and CDR2 is SVGAGI. The CDR3 nucleotides are TGTGCCAGCAGTTACCAGGCAGGGGGTTACGAGCAGTACTTC. Translated, it gives CASSYQAGGYEQYF.

This chain links TRBV9 with TRBJ1-5; 7 bases fit TRBD1. The CDR3 length is 14 residues. Germline V gene lookup returns CDR1 SGDLS and CDR2 YYNGEE. The J segment lost 6 bases and the V segment lost 2 bases, leaving 5 bases of the junction unmatched. The CDR3 DNA reads as TGTGCCAGCAGCGTCGAGGGGGCAGGTCAGCCCCAGCATTTT. Protein sequence: CASSVEGAGQPQHF.

This clonotype occurred many times. This chain links TRBV30 with TRBJ2-2; TRBD2 aligns across 7 bases. V dropped 7 bases and J dropped 0; count of bases not matched to a gene: 8. Germline CDR1 is GTSNPN and CDR2 is SVGIG (reference sequence). This CDR3 region has 15 residues. CDR3 protein: CALQAGITNTGELFF. CDR3 bases: TGTGCCTTACAAGCGGGGATTACGAACACCGGGGAGCTGTTTTTT.

This clonotype was recorded at least ten times. The V gene is TRBV6-2 or TRBV6-3, the J gene TRBJ1-1; no firm D call. V was cut by 9 bases and J by 1 base, with 12 bases left in between. CDR1 and CDR2 (germline): MNHEY, SVGEGT. The CDR3 length is 13 residues. CDR3 nucleotide sequence: TGTGCCAGTGCTGGACTTCAGAACACTGAAGCTTTCTTT. It specifies CASAGLQNTEAFF.

This clonotype was observed many times. The chain carries TRBV13 and TRBJ2-7; 9 bases are a match to TRBD2. The CDR3 has 14 residues. V was pared by 4 bases and J by 5 bases, with 6 bases of the junction left unmatched. Germline V lookup: CDR1 PRHDT, CDR2 FYEKMQ (reference sequence). CDR3 sequence: CASSSRGRAHEQYF. Here the CDR3 DNA reads TGTGCCAGCAGCTCCCGCGGGAGGGCCCACGAGCAGTACTTC.

This chain links TRBV5-6 with TRBJ2-7, with 7 bases aligning to TRBD1. The CDR3 has 15 amino acids. The V gene end was trimmed by 2 bases and the J gene end by 4 bases; junction bases not matched to a gene: 9. In germline, CDR1 is SGHDT, CDR2 YYEEEE. CDR3 loop: CASSLGTGDLYEQYF. The CDR3 nucleotides read TGTGCCAGCAGCTTAGGCACAGGGGATTTATACGAGCAGTACTTC.

This clonotype was counted a few times. The J gene is TRBJ2-5, the V gene TRBV12-3 or TRBV12-4, with 13 bases fitting TRBD2. This CDR3 spans 15 amino acids. The junction had 7 bases not matched to a gene; V was cut back by 5 bases and J by 7 bases. The CDR3 sequence is CASSPTSGGATTQYF. CDR3 nucleotides: TGTGCCAGCAGTCCAACTAGCGGGGGGGCGACGACCCAGTACTTC.

This clonotype was picked up many times. This chain joins TRBV20-1 and TRBJ2-3; D call uncertain. This CDR3 contains 14 residues. The germline V gene encodes CDR1 DFQATT and CDR2 SNEGSKA (reference sequence). V was pared by 3 bases and J by 1 base, with 11 bases between. This CDR3 is CSARLPAGTDTQYF. The CDR3 nucleotides are TGCAGTGCTAGGCTACCGGCGGGCACAGATACGCAGTATTTT.

On this clonotype itself: A junction boundary mismatches the germline segment, possibly from a read error. CDR3 sequence: CASSPPGPGGTQYF. DNA for the CDR3: TGTGCCAGCAGCCCTCCGGGGCCAGGAGGTACGCAATATTTT. V usage is TRBV12-3 or TRBV12-4 and J usage is TRBJ2-3; D assignment may be TRBD1 or TRBD2 (5 bases each). CDR3 length: 14 residues.

Written as DNA, the CDR3 is TGTGCCAGCAGCTCTAACGGTCCTTACGAGCAGTACTTC. This encodes CASSSNGPYEQYF. This rearrangement joins TRBV7-2 to TRBJ2-7; unclear D gene. V dropped 4 bases and J dropped 4 bases, with 11 bases sitting between them. In germline, CDR1 is SGHTA, CDR2 FQGNSA. The CDR3 covers 13 residues.

This clonotype was counted many times. The chain has TRBV5-6 and TRBJ2-7; D gene ambiguous. V was trimmed by 7 bases and J by 0 bases, leaving 11 bases between them. This CDR3 region has 13 residues. In germline, CDR1 is SGHDT, CDR2 YYEEEE. The CDR3, as DNA: TGTGCCAGCGGGCCAGATAGCTCCTACGAGCAGTACTTC. Protein sequence: CASGPDSSYEQYF.

This clonotype was seen more than once but under ten times. CDR3: CASSLSTPVDHEQYF. The CDR3 bases are TGTGCCAGCAGCCTTTCGACCCCAGTAGACCACGAGCAGTACTTC. This chain uses TRBV7-9 with TRBJ2-7; D ambiguous. The V end lost 5 bases, the J end lost 5 bases, and 19 bases lay between the germline ends. This CDR3 is built from 15 residues. Per germline, CDR1 SEHNR and CDR2 FQNEAQ (reference sequence).

This clonotype was seen a handful of times. The chain combines TRBV13 with TRBJ1-3, with D possibly matching TRBD1 (6 bases). The CDR3 is 18 amino acids. CDR1 PRHDT and CDR2 FYEKMQ come from the germline V gene (reference sequence). Trimming left V 3 bases short and J 0 bases short, with 18 bases between. CDR3 nucleotides: TGTGCCAGCAGCTTCTCTACCGGACAGCTAGACTCTGGAAACACCATATATTTT. It is translated as CASSFSTGQLDSGNTIYF.

The genes are TRBV29-1 and TRBJ1-2; 7 bases map to TRBD1. V shed 6 bases and J 1 base; nucleotides not matched to a gene: 5. Germline V lookup: CDR1 SQVTM, CDR2 ANQGSEA. The CDR3 has 13 residues. The CDR3 here is CSVQGGNNYGYTF. The CDR3 DNA reads as TGCAGCGTCCAGGGGGGAAATAACTATGGCTACACCTTC.

With respect to this clonotype: A much bigger clone sits one base away, suggesting this may be a read error. The CDR3 carries no conserved terminal phenylalanine or tryptophan, so it likely arises from a read error. The chain is built from TRBV3-1 and TRBJ2-3; perhaps D is TRBD1 or TRBD2 (5 bases each). Germline V CDR1 and CDR2: LGHDT, YNNKEL (reference sequence). This CDR3 has 15 amino acids. Trimming pared 6 bases from V and 3 bases from J, leaving 16 bases between. CDR3 in DNA: TGTGCCAGCAGACCCGGGACCTACTTGACAGATACGCAGTATCTT. Its protein product is CASRPGTYLTDTQYL.

Notes on this clonotype: With a much larger clone just one base away, this may be a read error. The gene calls are TRBV7-9 and TRBJ2-3, with a weak D call TRBD2 (6 bases). The CDR3 totals 14 residues. The germline V gene encodes CDR1 SEHNR and CDR2 FQNEAQ (reference sequence). The CDR3: CASSRATSTGTQYF. The CDR3 coding sequence is TGTGCCAGCAGCCGGGCAACTAGCACAGGTACGCAGTATTTT.

This clonotype was recorded many times. The chain is built from TRBV4-3 and TRBJ2-1; D might be TRBD1 (6 bases). The CDR3 extends over 15 amino acids. The germline V gene encodes CDR1 LGHNA and CDR2 YSLEER. Trimming cost V 0 bases and J 6 bases, with 12 bases left between them. The CDR3, as DNA: TGCGCCAGCAGCCAAGATCTGGGACACCTCAATGAGCAGTTCTTC. Its protein is CASSQDLGHLNEQFF.